This is a list of T cell receptor beta chains from one sample in a study of T-cell memory formation after mild COVID-19. TCRdb redid the calling of the 5' RACE reads with MiXCR, one entry per CDR3 protein. The sample gives about 410,000 distinct CDR3 sequences, about a quarter of which show up once; around 13% is in the top ten. Sequenced input: PBMCs or a T cell subset sorted from them (not recorded which). Every receptor here comes from an adult woman who had mild COVID-19 (a few samples of this study predate the infection). Cell type and time point are not known. Both conserved end residues are part of each CDR3. Each record gives: D gene, J gene, V gene, clone size, CDR3 protein, CDR3 DNA. The D gene is left open where the match is weak. Not every row has a clone size; where given, it reads once, few, many or a size class.

TRBD2,TRBJ2-7,TRBV4-3,-,CASSQAIAGGRNEQYF,TGCGCCAGCAGCCAAGCAATAGCGGGAGGGCGTAACGAGCAGTACTTC
TRBD2,TRBJ2-3,TRBV20-1,-,CSARALVASGGRSTDTQYF,TGCAGTGCTAGAGCTCTAGTCGCAAGCGGGGGCCGGAGCACAGATACGCAGTATTTT
TRBD1,TRBJ2-1,TRBV6-6,-,CASATGTGYNEQFF,TGTGCCAGCGCCACCGGGACAGGCTACAATGAGCAGTTCTTC
-,TRBJ2-3,TRBV11-2,few,CASSLDVAGSGPMPDPTDTQYF,TGTGCCAGCAGCTTAGACGTGGCGGGTAGCGGCCCCATGCCCGATCCGACAGATACGCAGTATTTT
-,TRBJ2-7,TRBV6-1,few,CAVMRGGHYEQYF,TGTGCCGTGATGAGGGGGGGACACTACGAGCAGTACTTC
-,TRBJ2-7,TRBV24-1,-,CATSTNAGVRYEQYF,TGTGCCACCAGTACGAACGCAGGAGTTCGGTACGAGCAGTACTTC
-,TRBJ2-6,TRBV30,few,CAWSVVSGANVLTF,TGTGCCTGGAGTGTCGTCTCTGGGGCCAACGTCCTGACTTTC
TRBD2,TRBJ2-1,TRBV6-2/TRBV6-3,few,CASSYSGGGGTPF,TGTGCCAGCAGTTACTCGGGCGGCGGGGGGACCCCTTTC
-,TRBJ1-6,TRBV12-3/TRBV12-4,few,CASRGTYNSPLHF,TGTGCCAGCCGCGGGACCTATAATTCACCCCTCCACTTT
-,TRBJ1-1,TRBV12-3/TRBV12-4,-,CASSSQRGSGNTEAFF,TGTGCCAGCAGTTCCCAAAGGGGGTCGGGGAACACTGAAGCTTTCTTT
TRBD1,TRBJ1-2,TRBV19,-,CASSLTGVSYGYTF,TGTGCCAGTAGTTTGACAGGGGTGTCCTATGGCTACACCTTC
-,TRBJ2-1,TRBV9,-,CASSPHPNEQFF,TGTGCCAGCAGCCCCCACCCCAATGAGCAGTTCTTC
-,TRBJ1-1,TRBV4-2,-,CASSQADGEPEAFF,TGTGCCAGCAGCCAAGCGGACGGGGAGCCTGAAGCTTTCTTT
-,TRBJ2-1,TRBV3-1,-,CASSDWTAHYNEQFF,TGTGCCAGCAGCGATTGGACTGCCCACTACAATGAGCAGTTCTTC
-,TRBJ2-6,TRBV24-1,few,CATSDSQGPSGANVLTF,TGTGCCACCAGTGATTCTCAGGGTCCCTCTGGGGCCAACGTCCTGACTTTC
-,TRBJ2-7,TRBV6-6,few,CASTSGGSHEQYF,TGTGCCTCCACGTCAGGAGGGAGTCACGAGCAGTACTTC
TRBD1,TRBJ2-7,TRBV5-1,-,CASSLQGAVGEQYF,TGCGCCAGCAGCCTCCAGGGGGCCGTAGGCGAGCAGTACTTC
-,TRBJ1-1,TRBV24-1,-,CATRIREGTEAFF,TGTGCCACCAGGATAAGGGAGGGCACTGAAGCTTTCTTT
TRBD1,TRBJ1-2,TRBV11-3,few,CASRTGTGDYGYTF,TGTGCCAGCAGAACCGGGACAGGGGACTATGGCTACACCTTC
TRBD2,TRBJ2-2,TRBV7-9,-,CASSHRDYNTGELFF,TGTGCCAGCAGCCATCGGGACTATAACACCGGGGAGCTGTTTTTT
-,TRBJ1-2,TRBV14,-,CASSQRAAGDGYTF,TGTGCCAGCAGCCAACGGGCCGCGGGCGATGGCTACACCTTC
-,TRBJ1-2,TRBV29-1,few,CSVELAVKGYTF,TGCAGCGTTGAATTGGCAGTCAAAGGCTACACCTTC
-,TRBJ2-5,TRBV5-1,-,CASTTRGWETQYF,TGCGCCAGCACCACTCGGGGGTGGGAGACCCAGTACTTC
-,TRBJ1-2,TRBV5-1,-,CASSKPPGSGYTF,TGCGCCAGCAGCAAGCCCCCAGGCTCCGGCTACACCTTC
-,TRBJ1-5,TRBV4-1,-,CASSQGRFQPQHF,TGCGCCAGCAGCCAGGGAAGGTTTCAGCCCCAGCATTTT
-,TRBJ1-1,TRBV19,-,CASSIRGGNTEAFF,TGTGCCAGTAGTATCAGGGGTGGGAACACTGAAGCTTTCTTT
TRBD2,TRBJ2-3,TRBV20-1,-,CSALAGGSTDTQYF,TGCAGTGCTCTAGCGGGAGGATCCACAGATACGCAGTATTTT
TRBD2,TRBJ2-7,TRBV7-2,few,CASSLMASGRGEQYF,TGTGCCAGCAGCTTAATGGCTAGCGGGAGAGGAGAGCAGTACTTC
TRBD1,TRBJ1-1,TRBV4-2,few,CASSQDPRGQGTEAFF,TGTGCCAGCAGCCAAGACCCCAGGGGGCAGGGCACTGAAGCTTTCTTT
TRBD2,TRBJ2-7,TRBV29-1,few,CSVEVPGGRAYEQYF,TGCAGCGTTGAAGTACCGGGCGGGAGGGCCTACGAGCAGTACTTC
-,TRBJ2-1,TRBV12-3/TRBV12-4,many,CASRQGGGEQFF,TGTGCCAGCAGGCAGGGGGGAGGCGAGCAGTTCTTC
-,TRBJ2-4,TRBV12-3/TRBV12-4,-,CASSFDGTKNIQYF,TGTGCCAGCAGTTTTGACGGTACCAAAAACATTCAGTACTTC
-,TRBJ2-2,TRBV5-5,many,CASSLPGTANTGELFF,TGTGCCAGCAGCTTGCCCGGGACGGCGAACACCGGGGAGCTGTTTTTT
-,TRBJ2-5,TRBV5-1,once,CASSLVIEETQYF,TGCGCCAGCAGCTTGGTAATTGAAGAGACCCAGTACTTC
-,TRBJ2-5,TRBV5-1,few,CASSLGSGAQETQYF,TGCGCCAGCAGCTTGGGGTCAGGGGCCCAAGAGACCCAGTACTTC
TRBD2,TRBJ2-2,TRBV20-1,few,CSASAGMASGRQGGELFF,TGCAGTGCTAGCGCCGGAATGGCTAGCGGGAGGCAAGGCGGGGAGCTGTTTTTT
-,TRBJ2-7,TRBV24-1,few,CATSDLGTGEQYF,TGTGCCACCAGTGATCTAGGGACCGGTGAGCAGTACTTC
TRBD1,TRBJ1-2,TRBV20-1,-,CSARDQGAVGYTF,TGCAGTGCTAGAGATCAGGGGGCAGTCGGCTACACCTTC
-,TRBJ2-3,TRBV12-3/TRBV12-4,few,CASSQTLFRTDTQYF,TGTGCCAGCAGTCAAACATTGTTCCGGACAGATACGCAGTATTTT
-,TRBJ2-4,TRBV2,few,CASSATTAVDIQYF,TGTGCCAGCAGTGCCACGACAGCCGTGGACATTCAGTACTTC
TRBD2,TRBJ2-1,TRBV5-1,many,CASSLGSGSPYNEQFF,TGCGCCAGCAGCTTGGGTAGCGGGAGCCCCTACAATGAGCAGTTCTTC
-,TRBJ2-1,TRBV20-1,many,CSASSDRAQFF,TGCAGTGCTAGCTCGGACAGAGCGCAGTTCTTC
-,TRBJ2-3,TRBV11-1,-,CASSSLLVMPQYF,TGTGCCAGCAGCTCCTTACTAGTCATGCCGCAGTATTTT